These T cell receptor beta chains were read from a single sample in a study of PD-1 blockade in classical Hodgkin lymphoma. Assay: immunoSEQ multiplex PCR; the TCRdb copy retains only in-frame clones and omits some. The sample consists of fewer than 65,000 clones, 90% of them appearing once. The sequencing here drew on peripheral blood mononuclear cells (PBMCs), taken at baseline. The receptors derive from a human donor with classical Hodgkin lymphoma. The CDR3 runs from the conserved cysteine through the conserved F or W. A D gene is named only where the DNA matches it firmly. Clone size is shown for a subset of rows, as once, few, many or a class of expanded clone.

D: -
J: TRBJ2-7
V: TRBV10-3
size: -
length: 14
CDR3: CAIRDGLGSYEQYF
DNA: TGTGCCATCAGGGACGGGCTGGGCTCCTACGAGCAGTACTTC

D: TRBD2
J: TRBJ2-1
V: TRBV11-2
size: once
length: 18
CDR3: CASSLVSGLTSGNNEQFF
DNA: TGTGCCAGCAGCTTGGTTTCGGGGTTGACTAGCGGAAACAATGAGCAGTTCTTC

D: TRBD1
J: TRBJ1-6
V: TRBV6-5
size: -
length: 14
CDR3: CASRGQGAYSPLHF
DNA: TGTGCCAGCAGGGGACAGGGGGCCTATTCACCCCTCCACTTT

D: -
J: TRBJ1-5
V: TRBV27
size: -
length: 14
CDR3: CASSFHHTNQPQHF
DNA: TGTGCCAGCAGTTTCCATCACACCAATCAGCCCCAGCATTTT

D: -
J: TRBJ2-2
V: TRBV6-5
size: few
length: 15
CDR3: CASSTEGIGPGELFF
DNA: TGTGCCAGCAGCACCGAGGGGATAGGTCCCGGGGAGCTGTTTTTT

D: -
J: TRBJ1-2
V: TRBV6-6
size: -
length: 16
CDR3: CASSYSIRRTNYGYTF
DNA: TGTGCCAGCAGTTACTCGATACGGCGGACTAACTATGGCTACACCTTC

D: -
J: TRBJ1-1
V: TRBV5-6
size: -
length: 12
CDR3: CASSLRGTEAFF
DNA: TGTGCCAGCAGCTTGAGGGGCACTGAAGCTTTCTTT

D: -
J: TRBJ2-7
V: TRBV5-5
size: -
length: 11
CDR3: CASSLLGEQYF
DNA: TGTGCCAGCAGCCTCCTTGGGGAGCAGTACTTC

D: TRBD2
J: TRBJ2-5
V: TRBV27
size: -
length: 15
CDR3: CASSFGGGLGETQYF
DNA: TGTGCCAGCAGTTTCGGGGGGGGACTGGGTGAGACCCAGTACTTC

D: -
J: TRBJ2-3
V: TRBV6-1
size: -
length: 13
CDR3: CASKLTGTDTQYF
DNA: TGTGCCAGCAAATTGACAGGCACAGATACGCAGTATTTT

D: -
J: TRBJ1-2
V: TRBV7-9
size: -
length: 12
CDR3: CASTETNYGYTF
DNA: TGTGCCAGCACCGAGACTAACTATGGCTACACCTTC

D: TRBD2
J: TRBJ2-3
V: TRBV7-8
size: -
length: 19
CDR3: CASSFPGWTSGGDTDTQYF
DNA: TGTGCCAGCAGCTTTCCCGGATGGACTAGCGGGGGGGACACAGATACGCAGTATTTT

D: -
J: TRBJ2-7
V: TRBV9
size: -
length: 15
CDR3: CASSVEAGTSYEQYF
DNA: TGTGCCAGCAGCGTAGAGGCCGGGACATCCTACGAGCAGTACTTC

D: -
J: TRBJ2-7
V: TRBV6-1
size: once
length: 12
CDR3: CAGGLGDHEQYF
DNA: TGTGCCGGCGGGTTAGGGGACCACGAGCAGTACTTC

D: TRBD2
J: TRBJ2-1
V: TRBV4-1
size: -
length: 15
CDR3: CASRRLLAGNNERFF
DNA: TGCGCCAGCAGGAGGTTACTAGCGGGTAACAATGAGCGGTTCTTC

D: -
J: TRBJ2-7
V: TRBV4-2
size: -
length: 15
CDR3: CASSQGRGPSYEQYF
DNA: TGTGCCAGCAGCCAGGGGAGAGGACCCTCCTACGAGCAGTACTTC

D: TRBD1
J: TRBJ2-2
V: TRBV6-1
size: -
length: 13
CDR3: CASGTGNTGELFF
DNA: TGTGCCAGCGGGACAGGTAACACCGGGGAGCTGTTTTTT

D: -
J: TRBJ1-1
V: TRBV27
size: -
length: 15
CDR3: CASSAQWEWGTEAFF
DNA: TGTGCCAGCAGTGCGCAGTGGGAGTGGGGAACTGAAGCTTTCTTT

D: -
J: TRBJ2-7
V: TRBV19
size: -
length: 13
CDR3: CASSITVSYEQYF
DNA: TGTGCCAGTAGTATTACGGTCTCCTACGAGCAGTACTTC

D: TRBD2
J: TRBJ2-7
V: TRBV23-1
size: -
length: 22
CDR3: CASSQYSDVKLALATLSYEQYF
DNA: TGCGCCAGCAGTCAATATTCCGACGTAAAATTGGCACTAGCGACCCTCTCCTACGAGCAGTACTTC

D: -
J: TRBJ2-5
V: TRBV28
size: -
length: 15
CDR3: CASSLGGVALKTQYF
DNA: TGTGCCAGCAGTTTAGGGGGCGTGGCACTAAAGACCCAGTACTTC

D: -
J: TRBJ1-6
V: TRBV28
size: few
length: 14
CDR3: CASSTGGHNSPLHF
DNA: TGTGCCAGCAGTACGGGCGGCCATAATTCACCCCTCCACTTT

D: TRBD2
J: TRBJ2-3
V: TRBV7-6
size: -
length: 15
CDR3: CASSLTLAGTDTQYF
DNA: TGTGCCAGCAGCTTAACTCTAGCGGGCACAGATACGCAGTATTTT

D: -
J: TRBJ2-3
V: TRBV11-1
size: -
length: 14
CDR3: CASSLGAGTDTQYF
DNA: TGTGCCAGCAGCTTGGGGGCCGGCACAGATACGCAGTATTTT

D: -
J: TRBJ1-4
V: TRBV2
size: -
length: 15
CDR3: CASSEDRLINEKLFF
DNA: TGTGCCAGCAGTGAAGACAGACTAATTAATGAAAAACTGTTTTTT

D: -
J: TRBJ1-4
V: TRBV18
size: -
length: 13
CDR3: CASSPKVDEKLFF
DNA: TGTGCCAGCTCACCAAAGGTCGATGAAAAACTGTTTTTT

D: -
J: TRBJ1-2
V: TRBV29-1
size: -
length: 13
CDR3: CSALGSTNYGYTF
DNA: TGCAGCGCCCTAGGCTCCACGAACTATGGCTACACCTTC

D: TRBD1
J: TRBJ2-7
V: TRBV5-8
size: -
length: 14
CDR3: CASSPGQGFYEQYF
DNA: TGTGCCAGCAGCCCGGGACAGGGATTCTACGAGCAGTACTTC

D: -
J: TRBJ2-7
V: TRBV7-2
size: -
length: 15
CDR3: CASSRKGVSYYEQYF
DNA: TGTGCCAGCAGCCGAAAAGGGGTGTCCTACTACGAGCAGTACTTC

D: -
J: TRBJ1-1
V: TRBV6-5
size: -
length: 12
CDR3: CASSSLGTEAFF
DNA: TGTGCCAGCAGTAGTCTTGGGACTGAAGCTTTCTTT

D: TRBD1
J: TRBJ1-2
V: TRBV27
size: -
length: 15
CDR3: CASRKTGGAWYGYTF
DNA: TGTGCCAGCCGAAAAACAGGGGGCGCATGGTATGGCTACACCTTC

D: TRBD1
J: TRBJ2-3
V: TRBV19
size: few
length: 15
CDR3: CASRIRDSRTDTQYF
DNA: TGTGCCAGTAGGATCCGGGACAGCCGCACAGATACGCAGTATTTT

D: TRBD2
J: TRBJ2-7
V: TRBV2
size: -
length: 15
CDR3: CASRVTSGGPYEQYF
DNA: TGTGCCAGCAGAGTTACTAGCGGGGGGCCCTACGAGCAGTACTTC

D: -
J: TRBJ1-2
V: TRBV15
size: -
length: 15
CDR3: CATSRDNAGKDGYTF
DNA: TGTGCCACCAGCAGAGATAATGCGGGGAAGGATGGCTACACCTTC

D: TRBD1
J: TRBJ1-2
V: TRBV19
size: -
length: 11
CDR3: CASTGGDGYTF
DNA: TGTGCCAGTACAGGGGGCGATGGCTACACCTTC

D: -
J: TRBJ1-6
V: TRBV7-8
size: few
length: 15
CDR3: CASRPDGQTHSPLHF
DNA: TGTGCCAGCAGACCCGACGGCCAAACACATTCACCCCTCCACTTT

D: TRBD2
J: TRBJ2-7
V: TRBV7-9
size: -
length: 17
CDR3: CASSLSVGLAGTYEQYF
DNA: TGTGCCAGCAGCTTAAGTGTGGGACTAGCGGGCACCTACGAGCAGTACTTC

D: -
J: TRBJ2-2
V: TRBV30
size: -
length: 14
CDR3: CAWRSTGNTGELFF
DNA: TGTGCCTGGAGGTCTACAGGGAACACCGGGGAGCTGTTTTTT

D: -
J: TRBJ2-5
V: TRBV11-2
size: -
length: 14
CDR3: CASSSRDTVGTQYF
DNA: TGTGCCAGCAGCTCAAGAGACACAGTGGGGACCCAGTACTTC

D: -
J: TRBJ2-7
V: TRBV20-1
size: -
length: 11
CDR3: CSGGSSYEQYF
DNA: TGCAGTGGGGGCAGTTCCTACGAGCAGTACTTC

D: -
J: TRBJ1-1
V: TRBV29-1
size: -
length: 14
CDR3: CSVEEPGLYTEAFF
DNA: TGCAGCGTTGAAGAGCCGGGGCTCTACACTGAAGCTTTCTTT

D: -
J: TRBJ1-3
V: TRBV5-6
size: once
length: 16
CDR3: CASSFRGNYPGNTIYF
DNA: TGTGCCAGCAGCTTCAGGGGAAACTACCCTGGAAACACCATATATTTT

D: TRBD1
J: TRBJ1-1
V: TRBV6-5
size: -
length: 13
CDR3: CASRTGVGTEAFF
DNA: TGTGCCAGCAGAACAGGGGTCGGGACTGAAGCTTTCTTT

D: TRBD2
J: TRBJ2-7
V: TRBV2
size: -
length: 16
CDR3: CTSRGLAGDPSYEQYF
DNA: TGTACCAGCCGAGGACTAGCGGGGGACCCCTCCTACGAGCAGTACTTC

D: -
J: TRBJ1-1
V: TRBV2
size: -
length: 16
CDR3: CASSESLGGASTEAFF
DNA: TGTGCCAGCAGTGAATCGTTAGGGGGGGCAAGTACTGAAGCTTTCTTT

D: -
J: TRBJ1-2
V: TRBV4-1
size: -
length: 18
CDR3: CASSQGARMGPTIYGYTF
DNA: TGCGCCAGCAGCCAGGGCGCCCGGATGGGCCCAACAATCTATGGCTACACCTTC

D: TRBD1
J: TRBJ1-5
V: TRBV5-1
size: -
length: 15
CDR3: CASSPGTGGNQPQHF
DNA: TGCGCCAGCAGCCCGGGGACAGGGGGTAATCAGCCCCAGCATTTT

D: -
J: TRBJ2-3
V: TRBV5-1
size: -
length: 14
CDR3: CASSIARDTDTQYF
DNA: TGCGCCAGCAGCATTGCTCGGGACACAGATACGCAGTATTTT

D: -
J: TRBJ2-1
V: TRBV10-3
size: -
length: 16
CDR3: CAISLSGSGSYNEQFF
DNA: TGTGCCATCAGTCTTAGTGGTTCCGGCTCCTACAATGAGCAGTTCTTC

D: TRBD1
J: TRBJ1-2
V: TRBV27
size: -
length: 16
CDR3: CASSPRGQGFFDGYTF
DNA: TGTGCCAGCAGTCCTCGGGGACAGGGGTTTTTCGATGGCTACACCTTC

D: -
J: TRBJ1-6
V: TRBV7-9
size: -
length: 13
CDR3: CASSLEPNSPLHF
DNA: TGTGCCAGCAGCTTAGAACCGAATTCACCCCTCCACTTT

D: TRBD2
J: TRBJ2-1
V: TRBV27
size: -
length: 14
CDR3: CASSVSGYYNEQFF
DNA: TGTGCCAGCAGTGTTAGCGGGTATTACAATGAGCAGTTCTTC

D: -
J: TRBJ2-2
V: TRBV18
size: -
length: 13
CDR3: CASSPRNTGELFF
DNA: TGTGCCAGCTCACCCAGGAACACCGGGGAGCTGTTTTTT